The clone carrying this T cell receptor beta chain has only a few counts. Its antigen remains unidentified. The germline V gene has CDR1 SGHAT and CDR2 FQDESV (reference sequence). V lost 0 bases, J lost 0 bases, and 10 bases stayed unmatched. This CDR3 region has 20 residues. TCRdb used MiXCR to reprocess the RT-PCR reads, holding one entry per CDR3 protein. In the table there are around 850,000 distinct CDR3 sequences, less than 20% of which are singletons. This specimen comes from a study of response to subunit inactivated influenza vaccine. Study-level points and caveats: Authors suggested each seasonal influenza vaccination recruits few new T cells.

This TCR came from a man aged 45 to 65 who received an inactivated influenza vaccine. The sample in question was PBMCs from blood, obtained 4 to 6 days after vaccination. The rearrangement uses TRBV11-1 and TRBJ2-1; TRBD2 agrees at 11 bases. The CDR3 sequence is CASSLASETSGTSSYNEQFF. CDR3 in DNA: TGTGCCAGCAGCTTAGCGTCGGAGACTAGCGGGACCAGCTCCTACAATGAGCAGTTCTTC.